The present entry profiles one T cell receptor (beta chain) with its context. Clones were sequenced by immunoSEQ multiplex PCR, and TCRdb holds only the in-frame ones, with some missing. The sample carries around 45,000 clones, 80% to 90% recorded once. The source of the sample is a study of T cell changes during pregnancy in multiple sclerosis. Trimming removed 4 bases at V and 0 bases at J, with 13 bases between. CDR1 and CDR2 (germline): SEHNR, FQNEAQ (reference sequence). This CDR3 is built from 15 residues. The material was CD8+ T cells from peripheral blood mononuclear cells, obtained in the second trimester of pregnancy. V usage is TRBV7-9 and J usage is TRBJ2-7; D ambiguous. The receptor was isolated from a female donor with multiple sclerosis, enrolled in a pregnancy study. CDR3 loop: CASSSSAGSSYEQYF. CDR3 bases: TGTGCCAGCAGCTCCTCGGCAGGCAGCTCCTACGAGCAGTACTTC.